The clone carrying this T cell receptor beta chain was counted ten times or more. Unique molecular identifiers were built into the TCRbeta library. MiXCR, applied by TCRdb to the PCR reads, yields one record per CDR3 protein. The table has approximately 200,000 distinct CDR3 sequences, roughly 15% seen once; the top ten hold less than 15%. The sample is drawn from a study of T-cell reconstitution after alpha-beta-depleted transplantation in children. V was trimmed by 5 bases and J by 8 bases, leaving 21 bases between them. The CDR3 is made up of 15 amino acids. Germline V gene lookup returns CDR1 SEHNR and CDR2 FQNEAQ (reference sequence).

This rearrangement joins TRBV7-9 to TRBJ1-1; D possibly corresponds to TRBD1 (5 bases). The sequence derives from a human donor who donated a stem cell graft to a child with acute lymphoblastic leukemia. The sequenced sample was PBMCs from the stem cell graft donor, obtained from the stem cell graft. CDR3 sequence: CASSPPRDPRREAFF. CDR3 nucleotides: TGTGCCAGCAGCCCTCCACGGGACCCACGACGGGAAGCTTTCTTT. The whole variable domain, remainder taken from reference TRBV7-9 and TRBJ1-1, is DTGVSQNPRHKITKRGQNVTFRCDPISEHNRLYWYRQTLGQGPEFLTYFQNEAQLEKSRLLSDRFSAERPKGSFSTLEIQRTEQGDSAMYLCASSPPRDPRREAFFGQGTRLTVV.